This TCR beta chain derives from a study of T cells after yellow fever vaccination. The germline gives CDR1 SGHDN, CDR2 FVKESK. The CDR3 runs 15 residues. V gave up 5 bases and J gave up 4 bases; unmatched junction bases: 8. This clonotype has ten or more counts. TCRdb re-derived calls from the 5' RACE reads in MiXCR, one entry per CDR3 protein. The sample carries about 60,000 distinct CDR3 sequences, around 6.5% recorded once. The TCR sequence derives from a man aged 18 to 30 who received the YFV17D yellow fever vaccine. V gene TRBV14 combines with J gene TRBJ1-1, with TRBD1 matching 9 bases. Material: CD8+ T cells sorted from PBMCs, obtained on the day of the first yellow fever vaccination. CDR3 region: CASSSQGAQSTEAFF. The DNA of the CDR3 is TGTGCCAGCAGCTCACAGGGGGCGCAGAGCACTGAAGCTTTCTTT.